This T cell receptor beta chain was captured in a study of lymphopenia after photon versus proton radiotherapy. Study-wide points: Authors raise, but do not show, better survival with proton therapy. Relative stability marked proton patients; photon patients lost diversity and naive cells. Oligoclonal CD8+ Temra expansion after nadir drove photon patients' diversity drop. In patients who died, overall survival fell as post-nadir TCR diversity dropped more.

This table comes from immunoSEQ multiplex PCR, and its TCRdb copy is limited to in-frame clones, with some not included. The sample consists of approximately 170,000 clones, about 85% of them appearing once. This CDR3 is 15 amino acids long. V was cut by 4 bases and J by 0 bases, with 13 bases left in between. Germline loops: CDR1 SGHVS, CDR2 FQNEAQ. In its sample, this clone was seen once. Its cognate antigen is unknown. The clonotype originates from a middle-aged man with gastric cancer. The specimen was peripheral blood, collected from a patient treated with photon-based radiotherapy. This chain uses TRBV7-8 with TRBJ2-7; a possible D gene is TRBD1 (6 bases). The CDR3 here is CASSSTGLLSYEQYF. In nucleotides, the CDR3 is TGTGCCAGCAGCTCGACAGGCCTCCTCTCCTACGAGCAGTACTTC.